This T cell receptor beta chain was profiled in a study of CD8 T cells in ankylosing spondylitis. Findings and limits, study-wide: A TCR beta motif of eight or nine highly homologous variants seemed to mark ankylosing spondylitis blood.

This clonotype was observed at least ten times. Its antigen remains unidentified. Quantitative 5'-RACE with molecular barcodes was used to make the TCR beta libraries. MiXCR was run by TCRdb on the 5' RACE reads, yielding one entry per CDR3 protein. Among about 500,000 distinct CDR3 sequences listed, over 4% were seen once. The CDR3 spans 13 residues. V was trimmed by 5 bases and J by 3 bases, leaving 10 bases between them. From germline, CDR1 is SGHRS and CDR2 YFSETQ. This clonotype was obtained from a male donor with ankylosing spondylitis. Sequenced input: blood, either unsorted or a sorted T cell fraction (not recorded which). The chain recombines TRBV5-1 with TRBJ2-3, with D unresolved. CDR3 residues: CASRRQDTDTQYF. Written as DNA, the CDR3 is TGCGCCAGCAGGCGGCAGGATACAGATACGCAGTATTTT.